These 25 T cell receptor beta chains were sequenced from one sample in a study of regulatory T cells in long-lasting Graves disease. The time point was: persistent/refractory GD, antithyroid drugs over 5 years with positive TRAb. There was RNA extracted from PBMCs, and the TCR library was made from it. In building TCR beta libraries, iRepertoire HTBI primers were used together with Arm-PCR of CDR3 regions. MiXCR was run by TCRdb on the multiplex PCR reads, yielding one entry per CDR3 protein. The data contain roughly 450,000 distinct CDR3 sequences, 23% of them singletons. Sample: peripheral blood mononuclear cells (PBMCs), taken when the disease was refractory, from a patient treated with antithyroid drugs. The source of these receptors is a female donor with Graves disease.

The sample holds many counts of this clonotype. This chain joins TRBV2 and TRBJ1-3; D is uncertain. The germline gives CDR1 SNHLY, CDR2 FYNNEI. The CDR3 spans 14 residues. V dropped 1 base and J dropped 9 bases, with 13 bases sitting between them. CDR3: CASSEEGHPSTIYF. CDR3 nucleotides: TGTGCCAGCAGTGAAGAGGGTCATCCATCCACCATATATTTT.

This clonotype was counted ten times or more. The V and J genes are TRBV6-1 and TRBJ1-2; 7 bases match TRBD1. Germline V CDR1 and CDR2: MNHNS, SASEGT. CDR3 size: 13 residues. Trimming cost V 6 bases and J 8 bases; bases outside gene matches: 9. This chain's CDR3 is CASRTRDSRGYTF. DNA of the CDR3: TGTGCCAGCAGAACCCGGGACAGCAGGGGCTACACCTTC.

This clonotype was detected many times. The rearrangement links TRBV6-2 or TRBV6-3 to TRBJ2-7; 7 nucleotides align to TRBD2. There are 16 residues in the CDR3. V shed 1 base and J 7 bases; nucleotides not matched to a gene: 13. Germline-derived CDR1 and CDR2 are MNHEY and SVGEGT. The CDR3 is CASSYLSTAGFEEQYF. The CDR3, as DNA: TGTGCCAGCAGTTACTTGTCAACAGCGGGGTTTGAGGAGCAGTACTTC.

This clonotype was observed a handful of times. This chain connects TRBV4-1 to TRBJ2-7; 11 bases are shared with TRBD2. Germline CDR1 reads MGHRA; CDR2 reads YSYEKL. This CDR3 spans 17 amino acids. The V and J ends lost 3 bases and 0 bases, in that order; junction bases with no gene match: 7. CDR3 region: CASSQALAGGFSYEQYF. As DNA, the CDR3 is TGCGCCAGCAGCCAGGCATTAGCGGGAGGGTTCTCCTACGAGCAGTACTTC.

The CDR3 reads CSVIGGGKNIQYF. The CDR3 DNA follows: TGCAGTGTTATCGGGGGGGGGAAAAACATTCAGTACTTC. The V gene is TRBV20-1, the J gene TRBJ2-4; TRBD2 aligns across 8 bases. J gave up 4 bases and V 7 bases, and 6 bases lay outside the gene matches. The germline V gene encodes CDR1 DFQATT and CDR2 SNEGSKA (reference sequence). The CDR3 runs to 13 residues.

Many counts were recorded for this clonotype. The chain links TRBV28 to TRBJ1-1, with D hard to call. Germline CDR1 MDHEN, CDR2 SYDVKM. This CDR3 has 13 residues. V was pared by 1 base and J by 0 bases, with 3 bases between. CDR3 nucleotides: TGTGCCAGCAGTTTATTAATGAACACTGAAGCTTTCTTT. Encoded protein: CASSLLMNTEAFF. The variable domain in full, with the rest retrieved from reference TRBV28 and TRBJ1-1, is DVKVTQSSRYLVKRTGEKVFLECVQDMDHENMFWYRQDPGLGLRLIYFSYDVKMKEKGDIPEGYSVSREKKERFSLILESASTNQTSMYLCASSLLMNTEAFFGQGTRLTVV.

This clonotype is a singleton in its sample. The chain combines TRBV25-1 with TRBJ1-2; 7 bases are a match to TRBD1. The CDR3 loop spans 16 amino acids. The germline CDR1 and CDR2 sequences are MGHDK and SYGVNS. Losses at the gene ends were 2 bases for V and 5 bases for J; bases not matched to a gene: 11. The CDR3 here is CASSEISQGGFYGYTF. In DNA form, the CDR3 reads TGTGCCAGCAGTGAAATTTCCCAGGGGGGTTTTTATGGCTACACCTTC.

Comments on this clonotype: With a much larger clone just one base away, this may be a read error. The chain uses TRBV2 and TRBJ2-7, with D perhaps matching TRBD1 or TRBD2 (5 bases each). The CDR3 covers 15 residues. Germline CDR1 SNHLY, CDR2 FYNNEI. CDR3 protein: CASSERSRGRYEPYF. For the CDR3, the DNA is TGTGCCAGCAGTGAGCGGTCGAGGGGCAGATACGAGCCGTACTTC.

This chain connects TRBV24-1 to TRBJ1-5, with D maybe TRBD1 (5 bases). The CDR3 has 15 residues. In germline, CDR1 is KGHDR, CDR2 SFDVKD. The ends were cut back, 4 bases at V and 0 bases at J, with 9 bases in the middle. The CDR3 DNA follows: TGTGCCACCAGTGACCCGACAGTTAGCAATCAGCCCCAGCATTTT. This gives the protein CATSDPTVSNQPQHF.

V usage is TRBV19 and J usage is TRBJ2-5, with D unclear. Germline V CDR1 and CDR2: LNHDA, SQIVND (reference sequence). This CDR3 comprises 14 residues. Trimming left V 6 bases short and J 2 bases short, with 13 bases between. This CDR3 reads CASSTSGYQETQYF. CDR3 bases: TGTGCCAGTAGCACCAGTGGATATCAAGAGACCCAGTACTTC.

This clonotype appeared a single time. This chain uses TRBV7-7 with TRBJ2-2; D is uncertain. The CDR3 is 14 amino acids. The V gene lost 1 base and the J gene lost 6 bases, with 9 bases spanning the gap. Germline-derived CDR1 and CDR2 are SSHAT and FNYEAQ (reference sequence). The CDR3 region has the DNA TGTGCCAGCAGCTTAGTTGGTCGTTCCGGGGAGCTGTTTTTT. The encoded protein is CASSLVGRSGELFF.

This chain joins TRBV12-5 and TRBJ2-5; D call uncertain. This CDR3 has 12 amino acids. CDR1 is LGHNT, CDR2 FRNRAP, per germline. V was clipped by 2 bases and J by 5 bases, with 6 bases between them. This CDR3 is CASGLFGETQYF. Here the CDR3 DNA reads TGTGCTAGTGGTTTGTTCGGGGAGACCCAGTACTTC.

CDR3 region: CASSSPLLGEAFF. CDR3 in DNA: TGTGCCAGCAGCTCCCCGTTGTTGGGTGAAGCTTTCTTT. This sequence joins TRBV5-6 and TRBJ1-1; D is ambiguous. Germline V lookup: CDR1 SGHDT, CDR2 YYEEEE. Between the trimmed V and J ends, which lost 3 bases and 7 bases, there was a span of 13 bases. CDR3 length: 13 residues. Full variable domain (rest looked up from reference TRBV5-6 and TRBJ1-1): DAGVTQSPTHLIKTRGQQVTLRCSPKSGHDTVSWYQQALGQGPQFIFQYYEEEERQRGNFPDRFSGHQFPNYSSELNVNALLLGDSALYLCASSSPLLGEAFFGQGTRLTVV.

The chain employs TRBV20-1 and TRBJ1-5; D not certain. The CDR3 consists of 16 residues. The germline gives CDR1 DFQATT, CDR2 SNEGSKA (reference sequence). V was pared by 0 bases and J by 3 bases, with 15 bases between. CDR3 nucleotide sequence: TGCAGTGCTAGAGATAGGAGACTAGGTGACAATCAGCCCCAGCATTTT. Residues: CSARDRRLGDNQPQHF.

The genes are TRBV5-1 and TRBJ1-3; D remains unclear. This CDR3 is 15 amino acids long. Germline CDR1 and CDR2: SGHRS and YFSETQ. The ends were cut back, 0 bases at V and 0 bases at J, with 7 bases in the middle. The CDR3, as DNA: TGCGCCAGCAGCTTGGACCTGAACTCTGGAAACACCATATATTTT. It encodes CASSLDLNSGNTIYF. The full variable domain, rest sourced from reference TRBV5-1 and TRBJ1-3, is KAGVTQTPRYLIKTRGQQVTLSCSPISGHRSVSWYQQTPGQGLQFLFEYFSETQRNKGNFPGRFSGRQFSNSRSEMNVSTLELGDSALYLCASSLDLNSGNTIYFGEGSWLTVV.

This clonotype was counted a few times. The V gene is TRBV20-1, the J gene TRBJ1-5; D call uncertain. Trimming removed 2 bases at V and 3 bases at J, with 5 bases between. CDR1 and CDR2 (germline): DFQATT, SNEGSKA (reference sequence). The CDR3 sequence is 12 residues long. CDR3 sequence reads: CSARWNNQPQHF. In nucleotides, the CDR3 is TGCAGTGCTAGATGGAACAATCAGCCCCAGCATTTT.

The sample holds a few counts of this clonotype. The V gene is TRBV27, the J gene TRBJ2-7, with 9 bases lining up with TRBD2. V dropped 3 bases and J dropped 7; count of bases not matched to a gene: 7. CDR1 MNHEY and CDR2 SMNVEV come from the germline V gene (reference sequence). The CDR3 has 14 residues. CDR3: CASSFGGRGREQYF. In DNA form, the CDR3 reads TGTGCCAGCAGTTTTGGCGGGAGGGGACGTGAGCAGTACTTC.

The J gene is TRBJ1-2, the V gene TRBV30; 10 bases are a match to TRBD1. The CDR3 spans 14 residues. Trimming took 5 bases from V and 1 from J; bases not matched to a gene: 4. From germline, CDR1 is GTSNPN and CDR2 SVGIG (reference sequence). The CDR3 sequence is CAWETGGRNYGYTF. In DNA, the CDR3 is TGTGCCTGGGAGACAGGGGGCCGTAACTATGGCTACACCTTC.

V usage is TRBV5-1 and J usage is TRBJ2-5; D may be TRBD1 or TRBD2 (5 bases each). V was pared by 3 bases and J by 5 bases, with 20 bases between. Per germline, CDR1 SGHRS and CDR2 YFSETQ. The CDR3 consists of 16 residues. The CDR3 protein is CASSSASRGRGETQYF. Here the CDR3 DNA reads TGCGCCAGCAGCTCAGCCAGTCGGGGACGAGGGGAGACCCAGTACTTC.

The CDR3, as DNA: TGTGCCAGCAGCCAAGACCCGGTCCGGGAGACCCAGTACTTC. Its translation: CASSQDPVRETQYF. The V call is TRBV3-1, the J call TRBJ2-5; D not resolved. Germline values: CDR1 LGHDT, CDR2 YNNKEL (reference sequence). Trimming took 0 bases from V and 5 from J, leaving 10 bases between them. The CDR3 has 14 amino acids.

This clonotype was observed a few times. The CDR3 nucleotides read TGCAGTGCTTCGGAACGGACTAGCCTCCAAGAGACCCAGTACTTC. Translating it yields CSASERTSLQETQYF. The chain uses TRBV20-1 and TRBJ2-5, with 8 bases identical to TRBD2. Germline values: CDR1 DFQATT, CDR2 SNEGSKA (reference sequence). The CDR3 extends over 15 amino acids. V shed 5 bases and J 1 base; nucleotides not matched to a gene: 9.

The chain is built from TRBV5-5 and TRBJ1-2; D call uncertain. Trimming shortened V by 7 bases and J by 6 bases, and 22 bases separated the two germline ends. Germline V gene data show CDR1 as SGHKS and CDR2 as YYEKEE (reference sequence). The CDR3 loop spans 15 amino acids. Written as DNA, the CDR3 is TGTGCCAGCGCCCCATTCTTGTTAGCTTCCGATGGCTACACCTTC. Its protein product is CASAPFLLASDGYTF.

CDR3 sequence: CASTLSGPGQGHQPQHF. The CDR3 DNA reads TGTGCCAGCACCCTAAGCGGTCCGGGACAGGGTCATCAGCCCCAGCATTTT. V and J are TRBV28 and TRBJ1-5, with TRBD1 matching 9 bases. This CDR3 is 17 amino acids long. Germline CDR1 and CDR2: MDHEN and SYDVKM. V trimming: 7 bases; J trimming: 5 bases; junction bases outside the gene matches: 15.

The chain uses TRBV10-3 and TRBJ2-7; 10 bases agree with TRBD1. V dropped 5 bases and J dropped 4; count of bases not matched to a gene: 2. The CDR3 has 13 amino acids. The germline CDR1 and CDR2 sequences are ENHRY and SYGVKD. The CDR3 bases are TGTGCCATCAGTCGGACAGGGGGATACGAGCAGTACTTC. The encoded protein is CAISRTGGYEQYF.

This sequence joins TRBV5-1 and TRBJ2-4, with D uncertain. CDR3 length equals 15 residues. Germline lookup yields CDR1 SGHRS and CDR2 YFSETQ. Trimming removed 0 bases from V and 6 bases from J, with 13 bases in between. The DNA of the CDR3 is TGCGCCAGCAGCTTGGAGTCCCGGTCGGGAAACATTCAGTACTTC. The encoded protein is CASSLESRSGNIQYF.